A single sample gave rise to the 20 T cell receptor beta chains below, sequenced in a study of regulatory T cells in long-lasting Graves disease. To make TCR beta libraries, researchers used iRepertoire HTBI primers and Arm-PCR of CDR3 regions. TCRdb reanalysed the multiplex PCR reads using MiXCR and keeps one entry per CDR3 protein. The data show a few hundred thousand distinct CDR3 sequences, 20% to 25% seen once. Documented time point: persistent/refractory GD, antithyroid drugs over 5 years with positive TRAb. Scientists built the TCR library using RNA that was extracted from PBMCs. Source: peripheral blood mononuclear cells (PBMCs), taken when the disease was refractory, from a patient treated with antithyroid drugs. The receptors derive from a female donor with Graves disease.

Ten or more counts support this clonotype. CDR3 sequence (DNA): TGTGCCAGTACGGTTCAGGGCGCGGTGAACACTGAAGCTTTCTTT. This gives the protein CASTVQGAVNTEAFF. The chain uses TRBV19 and TRBJ1-1, with D tentatively TRBD1 (5 bases). Between the trimmed V and J ends, which lost 7 bases and 0 bases, there was a span of 15 bases. The V gene's germline CDR1 is LNHDA and CDR2 SQIVND (reference sequence). The CDR3 runs 15 residues.

The J gene is TRBJ2-2, the V gene TRBV30; 7 nucleotides match TRBD1. The CDR3 is 12 amino acids. Germline lookup yields CDR1 GTSNPN and CDR2 SVGIG (reference sequence). Losses at the gene ends were 5 bases for V and 5 bases for J; bases not matched to a gene: 2. The CDR3 here is CAWDRETGELFF. CDR3 coding DNA: TGTGCCTGGGACAGGGAGACCGGGGAGCTGTTTTTT.

The V gene is TRBV5-6, the J gene TRBJ2-7, with D possibly being TRBD2 (5 bases). V lost 3 bases and J lost 2, with 12 bases in between. CDR3 size: 14 residues. The germline CDR1 and CDR2 sequences are SGHDT and YYEEEE. This CDR3 is CASSYWQRPYEQYF. DNA of the CDR3: TGTGCCAGCAGCTATTGGCAGCGGCCCTACGAGCAGTACTTC.

The genes are TRBV7-6 and TRBJ2-5; TRBD1 might be the D (6 bases). Germline loops: CDR1 SGHVS, CDR2 FNYEAQ. Deletions cut 5 bases from V and 0 bases from J, with 25 bases between. CDR3 length equals 19 residues. CDR3 in DNA: TGTGCCAGCAGCCCCCACCGCCGGGGCAGGGGCCAGTACCAAGAGACCCAGTACTTC. Translating gives CASSPHRRGRGQYQETQYF.

Regarding this clonotype: At one boundary the junction diverges from the germline segment, which might be a read error. The chain carries TRBV5-1 and TRBJ2-2, with D maybe TRBD1 (6 bases). CDR1 is SGHRS, CDR2 YFSETQ, per germline. The CDR3 length is 13 residues. CDR3 nucleotides: TGCGCCAGCAGCTTGGTGGGGGCCGGGGAGCTGCTTTTT. Translating gives CASSLVGAGELLF.

This chain links TRBV9 with TRBJ1-4; D remains unclear. The V end was cut by 0 bases, the J end by 1 base, with 7 bases between. Germline-derived CDR1 and CDR2 are SGDLS and YYNGEE. The CDR3 runs 15 residues. The CDR3 DNA follows: TGTGCCAGCAGCGTAGAAGGTGGAACTAATGAAAAACTGTTTTTT. It encodes CASSVEGGTNEKLFF.

This clonotype was counted at least ten times. This sequence joins TRBV28 and TRBJ2-5; 7 nucleotides align to TRBD1. This CDR3 contains 17 residues. The V gene end was trimmed by 3 bases and the J gene end by 5 bases; junction bases not matched to a gene: 15. Germline values: CDR1 MDHEN, CDR2 SYDVKM. The CDR3 here is CASSFSSGQVIPETQYF. CDR3 DNA sequence: TGTGCCAGCAGTTTTAGTTCAGGACAGGTAATCCCGGAGACCCAGTACTTC.

This rearrangement joins TRBV6-1 to TRBJ2-7; a possible D gene is TRBD1 (6 bases). CDR3 length: 15 amino acids. V dropped 8 bases and J dropped 3 bases, with 20 bases sitting between them. Per the germline V gene, CDR1 is MNHNS and CDR2 is SASEGT. CDR3 in amino acids: CASGATGIKNYEQYF. The DNA of the CDR3 is TGTGCCAGCGGGGCAACAGGGATAAAAAACTACGAGCAGTACTTC.

This clonotype was detected a few times. This rearrangement joins TRBV28 to TRBJ2-7; possible D gene TRBD2, 6 bases. The CDR3 has 13 amino acids. Per germline, CDR1 MDHEN and CDR2 SYDVKM. Between the trimmed V and J ends, which lost 4 bases and 4 bases, there was a span of 11 bases. The CDR3 loop reads CASSWGGRYEQYF. CDR3 nucleotides: TGTGCCAGCAGTTGGGGAGGCCGGTACGAGCAGTACTTC.

This clonotype was found many times. The gene calls are TRBV7-8 and TRBJ1-1; D might be TRBD1 (6 bases). CDR1 and CDR2 (germline): SGHVS, FQNEAQ. The CDR3 totals 14 residues. V was clipped by 3 bases and J by 4 bases, with 12 bases between them. CDR3 region: CASSLDRASTEAFF. The DNA of the CDR3 is TGTGCCAGCAGCTTGGACAGAGCTAGCACTGAAGCTTTCTTT.

This clonotype was found a few times. CDR3 bases: TGCGCCAGCAGCTTTAAAGGGGTGAACACTGAAGCTTTCTTT. This codes for CASSFKGVNTEAFF. The chain joins TRBV5-1 to TRBJ1-1, with D perhaps matching TRBD1 (5 bases). Per the germline V gene, CDR1 is SGHRS and CDR2 is YFSETQ. The ends were cut back, 2 bases at V and 0 bases at J, with 8 bases in the middle. The CDR3 consists of 14 residues.

Worth noting for this clonotype: This may come from a read error, since a much larger clone is one base off. The chain couples TRBV6-5 to TRBJ2-5; D possibly corresponds to TRBD2 (6 bases). The CDR3 extends over 17 amino acids. V lost 4 bases and J lost 1, with 19 bases in between. Germline loops: CDR1 MNHEY, CDR2 SVGAGI. The CDR3 loop reads CASSCGTGRGLQETQYF. The CDR3 nucleotides are TGTGCCAGCAGTTGCGGCACGGGGCGGGGTCTCCAAGAGACCCAGTACTTC.

This clonotype was recorded a few times. The gene calls are TRBV12-3 or TRBV12-4 and TRBJ2-1; no firm D call. The CDR3 is 12 residues long. V was cut by 2 bases and J by 7 bases, with 6 bases left in between. CDR3 protein: CASSLLGNEQFF. CDR3 in DNA: TGTGCCAGCAGTTTACTGGGTAATGAGCAGTTCTTC.

V is TRBV27 and J is TRBJ1-2; a possible D gene is TRBD1 (5 bases). Germline CDR1 and CDR2: MNHEY and SMNVEV (reference sequence). Trimming pared 3 bases from V and 3 bases from J, leaving 11 bases between. The CDR3 covers 14 residues. The CDR3 bases are TGTGCCAGCAGTTTGATGAGGGGATACTATGGCTACACCTTC. It is translated as CASSLMRGYYGYTF.

This clonotype has more than one count but fewer than ten. This rearrangement joins TRBV5-5 to TRBJ1-3; 7 bases are a match to TRBD1. The CDR3 runs to 16 residues. Germline CDR1 reads SGHKS; CDR2 reads YYEKEE (reference sequence). Losses at the gene ends were 3 bases for V and 0 bases for J; bases not matched to a gene: 6. This chain's CDR3 is CASSSGTVLSGNTIYF. In DNA form, the CDR3 reads TGTGCCAGCAGCTCGGGGACAGTGCTCTCTGGAAACACCATATATTTT.

CDR3 in DNA: TGTGCCAGCAGCAGGGACAGGGGGGGTGGAGAGACCCAGTACTTC. This gives the protein CASSRDRGGGETQYF. This sequence joins TRBV7-2 and TRBJ2-5; the match to TRBD1 covers 11 bases. The germline V gene encodes CDR1 SGHTA and CDR2 FQGNSA. The CDR3 totals 15 residues. V trimming: 5 bases; J trimming: 4 bases; junction bases outside the gene matches: 6.

The chain joins TRBV30 to TRBJ2-7; 9 bases fit TRBD1. The CDR3 contains 15 residues. V lost 0 bases, J lost 3 bases, and 6 bases stayed unmatched. Germline V lookup: CDR1 GTSNPN, CDR2 SVGIG (reference sequence). The CDR3 DNA reads as TGTGCCTGGAGTGTCACAGGGGGCGAGTTCTACGAGCAGTACTTC. Its protein is CAWSVTGGEFYEQYF.

This clonotype was seen more than once but under ten times. This chain links TRBV9 with TRBJ2-6; 10 bases match TRBD1. CDR3 length: 15 residues. Germline V gene data show CDR1 as SGDLS and CDR2 as YYNGEE. V was pared by 3 bases and J by 7 bases, with 4 bases of the junction left unmatched. The CDR3 DNA reads TGTGCCAGCAGCGACCGGGACAGGGGAGCCAACGTCCTGACTTTC. Protein sequence: CASSDRDRGANVLTF.

This clonotype was seen only once. The chain employs TRBV15 and TRBJ1-2; perhaps TRBD1 as D (5 bases). The CDR3 is made up of 14 amino acids. Per germline, CDR1 LNHNV and CDR2 YYDKDF (reference sequence). V dropped 1 base and J dropped 4 bases, with 10 bases sitting between them. The CDR3 reads CATSRVKGVYGYTF. The CDR3, as DNA: TGTGCCACCAGCAGAGTGAAAGGGGTCTATGGCTACACCTTC.

This clonotype was seen a handful of times. The chain joins TRBV6-1 to TRBJ1-5; maybe TRBD1 (5 bases). The length of the CDR3 is 16 residues. CDR1 is MNHNS and CDR2 is SASEGT in the germline V gene. Between the trimmed V and J ends, which lost 3 bases and 1 base, there was a span of 13 bases. CDR3 nucleotide sequence: TGTGCCAGCAGTGATCCCCAGGGTCGGAGCAATCAGCCCCAGCATTTT. This translates into CASSDPQGRSNQPQHF.